The clone carrying this T cell receptor (beta chain) showed up just a few times. The study assigned cohorts using participant-reported clinical history. This CDR3 is built from 15 residues. The germline gives CDR1 MNHNS, CDR2 SASEGT. Trimming left V 0 bases short and J 6 bases short, with 14 bases between. This sample is part of a study of blood T cell repertoires in COVID-19. The overall study: Italy, Spain and the United States were the sources of the convalescent and acute COVID-19 samples.

Per the original methods: From reference gene primer amplification, estimates of nucleated cell counts were derived. Measured with immunoSEQ multiplex PCR; TCRdb has only the in-frame clones, and not every one. V and J calls and clone size come straight from that table; D and trimming were deduced from the DNA. In the table there are a few hundred thousand clones, around 86% of which are singletons. Sequencing input: PBMCs or T cells enriched from blood (not recorded which). This TCR came from a woman aged 18-29 years who had recovered from COVID-19. The chain links TRBV6-1 to TRBJ1-2; D is unclear. Here the CDR3 DNA reads TGTGCCAGCAGTGAAGCGTTATTTCGCGATAATGGCTACACCTTC. Translation gives CASSEALFRDNGYTF.